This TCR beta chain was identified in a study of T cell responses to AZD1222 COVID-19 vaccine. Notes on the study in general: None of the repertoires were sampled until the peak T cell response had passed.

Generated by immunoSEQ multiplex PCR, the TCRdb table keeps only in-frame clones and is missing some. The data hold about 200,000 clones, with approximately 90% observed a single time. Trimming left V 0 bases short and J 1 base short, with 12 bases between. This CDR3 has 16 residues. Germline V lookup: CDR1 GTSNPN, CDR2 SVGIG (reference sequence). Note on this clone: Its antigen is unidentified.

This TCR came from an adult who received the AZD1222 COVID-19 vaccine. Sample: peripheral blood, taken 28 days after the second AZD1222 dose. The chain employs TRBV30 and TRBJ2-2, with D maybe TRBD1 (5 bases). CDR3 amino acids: CAWSVKGQGNTGELFF. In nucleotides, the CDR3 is TGTGCCTGGAGTGTCAAGGGGCAGGGGAACACCGGGGAGCTGTTTTTT.